This T cell receptor (beta chain) was profiled in a study of blood T cells in healthy people across ages (dated by TCRdb to about 2015). For the wider study: In model experiments, template switching captured roughly one uniquely barcoded TCR beta cDNA molecule for every two T cells. Using deep sequencing normalized with unique cDNA molecular identifiers, the study measured how TCR beta repertoire diversity changes with age. Four age groups were formed from the donors: young (average 16 years), middle-aged (just under 40), aged (about 62) and long-lived (less than 85). To avoid experimental bias, donors of different ages were spread randomly across the sequencing lanes. Two additional independent replicas of 1 million unique cDNA reads from the same blood draw were analyzed for two donors (one aged 18 to 30 and one aged 80 or older). Paper-wide results and their limitations: Bulk unsorted PBMC profiling prevented conclusive comparison of naive and antigen-experienced compartments. Donor CMV infection status was unknown, potentially confounding age-related changes in expanded clonotypes. Observed TCR beta diversity per million T cells fell roughly linearly with age, and a significant reduction was already apparent by age about 36. Compared with the aged group, the long-lived group had more naive CD4+ T cells, fewer expanded clones and increased TCR diversity, a pattern suggesting age selection. Estimates of total diversity based on one million sequenced T cells were considered lower bounds and underestimates. A strong correlation was found between observed TCR beta diversity and the percentage of naive T cells measured by flow cytometry.

From the germline V gene, CDR1 is SGDLS and CDR2 is YYNGEE. The germline V and J ends show losses of 0 bases and 6 bases respectively, and no gene match explains 12 bases of the junction. From its cysteine to its phenylalanine, the CDR3 spans 19 amino acids. Here the CDR3 DNA is all that survives: 57 bases in frame from base 1. Systemically healthy Caucasian individuals from Russia, 35 to 50 in total and aged roughly 6 to 100 years, were included as donors. Each donor gave approximately 9.3 milliliters of peripheral blood, collected into EDTA-treated Vacutainer tubes. Ficoll-Paque density-gradient centrifugation was used to isolate PBMCs, with at least 6 million obtained per sample. Trizol reagent was used to extract total RNA from the PBMCs, yielding at least 6 micrograms per sample. For every donor, an aliquot of PBMCs went through flow cytometry to measure the percentages of naive CD45RAhigh/CD27high T cells.

Receptors were amplified or captured by 5' RACE. The run used an Illumina HiSeq 2500. A second about 7 to 11 cycle PCR used a sample-barcoded 5' primer and a J-beta primer mix. Each TCR beta cDNA molecule received a unique molecular identifier from a template-switch 5' adaptor carrying 12 random nucleotides. Each sample yielded at least 2.5 million CDR3-containing paired-end reads. First-strand cDNA was synthesized from all RNA with the Mint cDNA synthesis kit, primed by a TRBC-specific oligonucleotide. All cDNA was treated with uracil-DNA glycosylase and then went through a first 18-cycle PCR with the universal primers M1SS and BC2_uni_R. For the original study's pipeline: For normalization, 1 million high-quality reads were randomly selected from each sample, with every read carrying a distinct molecular identifier. Reads sharing molecular identifiers were discarded rather than binned into consensus sequences. CDR3 identification, clonotype clustering and error correction used MiTCR with a Q25 quality threshold and the strictest error-elimination algorithm. A nonparametric unseen species model with Euler transformation was used to estimate a lower bound on total TCR beta diversity. In TCRdb, the public reads were trimmed at Q25 with fastp and aligned with MiXCR, with productive beta chains retained. Each CDR3 protein appears once, grouped with its most common genes and DNA. The V and J calls come from TCRdb's annotation, not from the publication. Present in this sample are 730,000 or so distinct CDR3 sequences, over 40% of which were seen just once. Together, the top ten hold 25% to 35% of the sample.

Concerning this clonotype: The antigen this receptor binds is unknown. Per-base quality was not reported, and no clone a single base away is much larger than it.

The sample taken for sequencing was blood. The receptor comes from an elderly man in good health. The receptor chain draws on TRBV9 and TRBJ2-2, with 12 bases matching TRBD2. The encoded CDR3 is CASSVASVASGRGSGELFF. The nucleotides are TGTGCCAGCAGCGTAGCTTCTGTTGCTAGCGGGAGGGGATCCGGGGAGCTGTTTTTT.